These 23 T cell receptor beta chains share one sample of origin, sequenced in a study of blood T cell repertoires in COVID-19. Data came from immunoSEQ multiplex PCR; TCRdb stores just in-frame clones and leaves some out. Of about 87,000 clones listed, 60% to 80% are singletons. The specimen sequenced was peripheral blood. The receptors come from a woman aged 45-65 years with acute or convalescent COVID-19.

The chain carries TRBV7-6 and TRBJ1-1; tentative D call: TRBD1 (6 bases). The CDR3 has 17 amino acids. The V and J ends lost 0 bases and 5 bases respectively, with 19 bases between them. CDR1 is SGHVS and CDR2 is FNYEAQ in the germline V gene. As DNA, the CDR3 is TGTGCCAGCAGCTTAGCGGCCTGGGGGGGGCAAGGAACTGAAGCTTTCTTT. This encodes CASSLAAWGGQGTEAFF. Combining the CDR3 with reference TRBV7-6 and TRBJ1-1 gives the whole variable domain GAGVSQSPRYKVTKRGQDVALRCDPISGHVSLYWYRQALGQGPEFLTYFNYEAQQDKSGLPNDRFSAERPEGSISTLTIQRTEQRDSAMYRCASSLAAWGGQGTEAFFGQGTRLTVV.

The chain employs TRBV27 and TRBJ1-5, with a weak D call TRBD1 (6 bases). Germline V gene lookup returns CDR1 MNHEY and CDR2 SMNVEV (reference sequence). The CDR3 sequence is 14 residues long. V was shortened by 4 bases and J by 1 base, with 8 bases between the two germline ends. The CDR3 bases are TGTGCCAGCAGTTCGCAGGGGAGCAATCAGCCCCAGCATTTT. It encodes CASSSQGSNQPQHF.

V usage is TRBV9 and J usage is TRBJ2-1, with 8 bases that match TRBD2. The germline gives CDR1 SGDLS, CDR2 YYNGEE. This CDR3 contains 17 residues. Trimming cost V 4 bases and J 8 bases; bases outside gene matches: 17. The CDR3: CASSPRVAGFLRYEQFF. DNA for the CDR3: TGTGCCAGCAGCCCCCGGGTAGCGGGGTTCCTGCGCTATGAGCAGTTCTTC.

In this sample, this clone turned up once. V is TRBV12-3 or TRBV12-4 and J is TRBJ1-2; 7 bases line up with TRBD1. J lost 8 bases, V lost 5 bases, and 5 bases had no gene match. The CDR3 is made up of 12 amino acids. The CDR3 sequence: CASSPTGAGYTF. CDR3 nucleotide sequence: TGTGCCAGCAGTCCAACAGGGGCCGGCTACACCTTC.

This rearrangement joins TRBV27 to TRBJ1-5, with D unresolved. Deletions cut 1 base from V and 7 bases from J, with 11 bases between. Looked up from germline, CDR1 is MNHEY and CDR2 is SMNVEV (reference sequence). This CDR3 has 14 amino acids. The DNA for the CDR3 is TGTGCCAGCAGTTTATTCCGGGGAGGGCAGCCCCAGCATTTT. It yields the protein CASSLFRGGQPQHF.

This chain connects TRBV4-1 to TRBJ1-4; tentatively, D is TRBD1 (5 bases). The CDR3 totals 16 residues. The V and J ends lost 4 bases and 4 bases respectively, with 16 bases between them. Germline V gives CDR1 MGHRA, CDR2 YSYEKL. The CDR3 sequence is CASSPNPAGGNEKLFF. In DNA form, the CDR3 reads TGCGCCAGCAGCCCGAACCCGGCCGGGGGTAATGAAAAACTGTTTTTT.

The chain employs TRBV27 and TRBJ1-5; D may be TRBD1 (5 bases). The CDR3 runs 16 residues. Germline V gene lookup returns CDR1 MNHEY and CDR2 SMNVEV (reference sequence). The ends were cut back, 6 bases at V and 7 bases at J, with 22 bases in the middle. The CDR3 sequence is CASRGTGRGGSQPQHF. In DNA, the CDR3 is TGTGCCAGCAGAGGAACAGGCCGAGGTGGTTCGCAGCCCCAGCATTTT.

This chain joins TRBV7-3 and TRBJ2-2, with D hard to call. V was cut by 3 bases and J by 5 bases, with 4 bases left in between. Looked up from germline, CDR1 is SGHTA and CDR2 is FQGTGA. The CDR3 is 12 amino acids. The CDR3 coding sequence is TGTGCCAGCAGCTTCCGGACCGGGGAGCTGTTTTTT. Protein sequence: CASSFRTGELFF.

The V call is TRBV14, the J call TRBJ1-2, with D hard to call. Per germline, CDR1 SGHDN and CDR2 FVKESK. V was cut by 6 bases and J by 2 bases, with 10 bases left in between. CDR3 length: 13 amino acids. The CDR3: CASSRELNYGYTF. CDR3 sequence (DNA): TGTGCCAGCAGTCGAGAGCTAAACTATGGCTACACCTTC.

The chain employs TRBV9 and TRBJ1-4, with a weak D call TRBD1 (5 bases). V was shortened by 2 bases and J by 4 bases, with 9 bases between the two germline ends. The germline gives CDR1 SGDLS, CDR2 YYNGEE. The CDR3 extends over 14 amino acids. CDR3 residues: CASSVSQGNEKLFF. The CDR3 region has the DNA TGTGCCAGCAGCGTTAGTCAGGGTAATGAAAAACTGTTTTTT.

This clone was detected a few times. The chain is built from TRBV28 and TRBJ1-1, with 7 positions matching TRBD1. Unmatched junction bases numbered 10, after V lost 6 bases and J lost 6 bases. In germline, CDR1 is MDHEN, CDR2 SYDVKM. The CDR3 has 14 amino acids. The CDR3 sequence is CASRRDRVIPEAFF. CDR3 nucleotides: TGTGCCAGCAGACGGGACAGAGTAATCCCTGAAGCTTTCTTT.

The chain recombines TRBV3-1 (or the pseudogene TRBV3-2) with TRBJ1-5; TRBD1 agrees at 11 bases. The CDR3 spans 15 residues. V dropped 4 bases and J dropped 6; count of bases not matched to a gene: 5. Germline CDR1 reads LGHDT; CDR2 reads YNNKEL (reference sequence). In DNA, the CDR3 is TGTGCCAGCAGCCCCCTGGGACAGGGGGGTCAGCCCCAGCATTTT. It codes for CASSPLGQGGQPQHF.

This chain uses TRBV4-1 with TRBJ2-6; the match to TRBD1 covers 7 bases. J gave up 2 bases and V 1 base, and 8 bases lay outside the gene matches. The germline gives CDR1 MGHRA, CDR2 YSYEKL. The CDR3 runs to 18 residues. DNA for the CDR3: TGCGCCAGCAGCCAAGTGGCACAGGGGCCCCCTGGGGCCAACGTCCTGACTTTC. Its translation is CASSQVAQGPPGANVLTF.

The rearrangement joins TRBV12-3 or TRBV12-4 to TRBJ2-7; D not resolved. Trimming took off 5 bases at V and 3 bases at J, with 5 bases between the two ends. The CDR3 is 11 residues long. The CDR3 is CASSLNYEQYF. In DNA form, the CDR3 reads TGTGCCAGCAGTCTTAACTACGAGCAGTACTTC.

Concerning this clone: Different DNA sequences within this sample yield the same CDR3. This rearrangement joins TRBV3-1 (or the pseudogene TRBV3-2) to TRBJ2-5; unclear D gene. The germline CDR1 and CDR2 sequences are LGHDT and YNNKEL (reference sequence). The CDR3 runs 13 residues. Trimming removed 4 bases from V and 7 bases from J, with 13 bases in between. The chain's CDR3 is CASSLDSTRTQYF. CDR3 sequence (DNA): TGTGCCAGCAGCCTCGACTCCACCCGGACCCAGTACTTC.

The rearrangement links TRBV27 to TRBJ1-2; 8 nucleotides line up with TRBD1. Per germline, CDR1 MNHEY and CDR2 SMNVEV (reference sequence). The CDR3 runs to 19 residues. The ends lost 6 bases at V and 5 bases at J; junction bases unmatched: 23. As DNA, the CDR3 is TGTGCCAGCAGCCAATTTCCCCCGGGACAGGTGCCGGCCGTTTATGGCTACACCTTC. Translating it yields CASSQFPPGQVPAVYGYTF.

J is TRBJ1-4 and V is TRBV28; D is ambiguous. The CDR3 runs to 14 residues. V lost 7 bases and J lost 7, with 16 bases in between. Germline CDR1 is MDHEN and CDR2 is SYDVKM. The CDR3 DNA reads TGTGCCAGCACTTGGGGAGCGGATGGTGAAAAACTGTTTTTT. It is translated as CASTWGADGEKLFF.

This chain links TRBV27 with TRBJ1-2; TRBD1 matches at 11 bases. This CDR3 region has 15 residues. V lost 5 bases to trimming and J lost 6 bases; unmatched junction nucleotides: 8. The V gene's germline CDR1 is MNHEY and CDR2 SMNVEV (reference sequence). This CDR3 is CASSTYGQGADGYTF. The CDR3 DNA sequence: TGTGCCAGCAGTACCTACGGACAGGGGGCGGATGGCTACACCTTC.

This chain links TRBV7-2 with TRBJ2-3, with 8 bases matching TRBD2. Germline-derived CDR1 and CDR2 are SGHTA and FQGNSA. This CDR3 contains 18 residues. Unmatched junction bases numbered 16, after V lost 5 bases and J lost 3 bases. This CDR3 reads CASSRLSPAGVRTDTQYF. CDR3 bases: TGTGCCAGCAGCCGTCTGTCGCCAGCGGGGGTACGGACAGATACGCAGTATTTT.

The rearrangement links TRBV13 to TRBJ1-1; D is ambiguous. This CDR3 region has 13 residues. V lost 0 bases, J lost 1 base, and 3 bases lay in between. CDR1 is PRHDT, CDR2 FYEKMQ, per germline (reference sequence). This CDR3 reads CASSLGKNTEAFF. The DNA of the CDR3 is TGTGCCAGCAGCTTAGGCAAGAACACTGAAGCTTTCTTT.

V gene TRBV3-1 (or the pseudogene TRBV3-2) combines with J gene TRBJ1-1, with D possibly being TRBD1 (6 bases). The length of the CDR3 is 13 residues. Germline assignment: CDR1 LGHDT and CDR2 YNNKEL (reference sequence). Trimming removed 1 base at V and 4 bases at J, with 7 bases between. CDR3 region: CASSQARGTEAFF. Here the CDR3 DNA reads TGTGCCAGCAGCCAAGCCAGGGGCACTGAAGCTTTCTTT.

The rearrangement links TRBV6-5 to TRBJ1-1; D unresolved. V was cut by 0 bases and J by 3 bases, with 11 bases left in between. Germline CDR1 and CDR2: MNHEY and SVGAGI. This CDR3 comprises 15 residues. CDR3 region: CASSYSINTDTEAFF. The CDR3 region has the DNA TGTGCCAGCAGTTACTCGATAAACACCGACACTGAAGCTTTCTTT.

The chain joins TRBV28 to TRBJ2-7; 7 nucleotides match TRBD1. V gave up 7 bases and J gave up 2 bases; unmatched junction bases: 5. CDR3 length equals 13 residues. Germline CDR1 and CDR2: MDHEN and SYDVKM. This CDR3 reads CASTRQGPYEQYF. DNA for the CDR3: TGTGCCAGCACCCGACAGGGTCCCTACGAGCAGTACTTC.